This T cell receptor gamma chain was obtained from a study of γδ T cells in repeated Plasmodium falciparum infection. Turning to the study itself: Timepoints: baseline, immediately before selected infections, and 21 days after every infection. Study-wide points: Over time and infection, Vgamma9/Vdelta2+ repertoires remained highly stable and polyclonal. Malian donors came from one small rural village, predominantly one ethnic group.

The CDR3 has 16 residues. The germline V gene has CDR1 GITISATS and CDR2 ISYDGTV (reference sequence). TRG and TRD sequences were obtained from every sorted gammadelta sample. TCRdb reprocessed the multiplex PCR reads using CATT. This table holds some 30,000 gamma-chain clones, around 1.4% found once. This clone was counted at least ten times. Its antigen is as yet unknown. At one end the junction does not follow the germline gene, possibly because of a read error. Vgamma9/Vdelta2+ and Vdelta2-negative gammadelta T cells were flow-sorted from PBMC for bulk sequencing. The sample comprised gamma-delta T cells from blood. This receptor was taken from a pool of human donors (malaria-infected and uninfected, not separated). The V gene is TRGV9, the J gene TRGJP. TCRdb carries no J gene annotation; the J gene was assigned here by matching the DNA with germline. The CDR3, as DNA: TGTGCCTTGTGGGAGGGCAGGAAGTTGGGCAAAAAAACCAAGGTATTT. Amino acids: CALWEGRKLGKKTKVF.